The following is a TCR beta chain sequence with its context. What it recognizes is unknown. A 5'RACE reaction primed in the constant segment made cDNA libraries of TCR alpha and TCR beta, and these carried sample barcodes and UMIs. Each CDR3 protein gets one entry after TCRdb re-called the 5' RACE reads with MiXCR. This sample has about 560,000 distinct CDR3 sequences, with around a sixth found just once. This specimen belongs to a study of T-cell memory formation after mild COVID-19. Study-level background: Among the donors, TCR clusters were largely specific to each donor. Study-level results: Later expanders leaned toward CD4+, whereas clones contracting from day 15 to 85 were balanced CD4/CD8.

V was clipped by 0 bases and J by 6 bases, with 9 bases between them. Germline lookup yields CDR1 SGHTA and CDR2 FQGNSA. The CDR3 loop spans 14 amino acids. The sequencing sample was made of PBMCs or a T cell subset sorted from them (not recorded which). The clonotype was recovered from an adult woman who had mild COVID-19 (a few samples of this study predate the infection). Cell type and time point are not known. The chain recombines TRBV7-2 with TRBJ2-1; possibly TRBD1 for D (6 bases). In DNA form, the CDR3 reads TGTGCCAGCAGCTTAGCGGTCAGGGGCAATGAGCAGTTCTTC. Its translation: CASSLAVRGNEQFF.